This T cell receptor beta chain was found in a study of shared clonotypes between healthy human individuals. Points from the study as a whole: Rarefaction showed sorted-subset sequencing was incomplete despite large depth. Richness estimates generally favored naive over memory subsets.

The CDR3 contains 14 residues. V gave up 0 bases and J gave up 3 bases, with 8 bases separating them. Germline V gene data show CDR1 as LGHNA and CDR2 as YNFKEQ. This clone has more than one count but fewer than ten. The antigen is undetermined. Sequencing was performed with immunoSEQ multiplex PCR; in TCRdb, only in-frame clones are kept and a portion is missing. The table lists 550,000 to 700,000 clones, more than 70% of them singletons, with under 2% in the top ten. The rearrangement uses TRBV4-2 and TRBJ2-5; D unclear. The sequenced material came from memory CD4+ T cells sorted from blood. Noted subset: CD45RA-negative fraction. The sequence came from a woman between 25 and 40 years old in good health. The CDR3 DNA sequence: TGTGCCAGCAGCCAAGATGGGGAAGAAGAGACCCAGTACTTC. Translation: CASSQDGEEETQYF.